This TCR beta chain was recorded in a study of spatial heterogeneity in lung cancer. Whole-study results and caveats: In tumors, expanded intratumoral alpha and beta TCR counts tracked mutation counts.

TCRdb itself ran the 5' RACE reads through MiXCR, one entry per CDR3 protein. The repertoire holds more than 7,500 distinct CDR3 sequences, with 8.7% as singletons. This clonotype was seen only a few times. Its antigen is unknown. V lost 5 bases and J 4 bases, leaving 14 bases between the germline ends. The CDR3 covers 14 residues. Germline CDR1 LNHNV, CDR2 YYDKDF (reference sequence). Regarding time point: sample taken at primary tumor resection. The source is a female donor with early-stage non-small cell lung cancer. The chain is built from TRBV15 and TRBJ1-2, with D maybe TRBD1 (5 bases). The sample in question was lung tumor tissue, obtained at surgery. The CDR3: CATSQTGGSYGYTF. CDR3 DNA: TGTGCCACCAGCCAAACAGGAGGGAGCTATGGCTACACCTTC.